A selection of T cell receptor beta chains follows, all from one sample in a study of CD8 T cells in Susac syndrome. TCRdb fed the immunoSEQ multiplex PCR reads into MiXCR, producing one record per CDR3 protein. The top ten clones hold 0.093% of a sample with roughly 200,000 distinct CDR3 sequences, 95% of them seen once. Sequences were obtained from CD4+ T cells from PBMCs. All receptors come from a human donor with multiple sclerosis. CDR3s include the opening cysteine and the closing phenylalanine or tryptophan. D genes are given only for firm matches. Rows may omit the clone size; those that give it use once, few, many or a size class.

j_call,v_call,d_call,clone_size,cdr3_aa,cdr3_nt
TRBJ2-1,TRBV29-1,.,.,CSVERFSSYNEQFF,TGCAGCGTTGAGAGGTTTAGCTCCTACAATGAGCAGTTCTTC
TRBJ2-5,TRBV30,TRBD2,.,CAWGTSDFQETQYF,TGTGCCTGGGGGACTAGCGACTTCCAAGAGACCCAGTACTTC
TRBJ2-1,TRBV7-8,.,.,CASSHRTYNEQFF,TGTGCCAGCAGCCACCGGACATACAATGAGCAGTTCTTC
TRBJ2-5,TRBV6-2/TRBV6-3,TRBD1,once,CASSLPGTARETQYF,TGTGCCAGCAGTCTGCCCGGGACAGCCCGAGAGACCCAGTACTTC
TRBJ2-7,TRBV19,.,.,CASSLVPTYEQYF,TGTGCCAGTAGTTTGGTCCCAACCTACGAGCAGTACTTC
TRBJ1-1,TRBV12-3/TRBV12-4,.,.,CASREVRGATEAFF,TGTGCCAGCAGGGAGGTAAGGGGGGCCACTGAAGCTTTCTTT
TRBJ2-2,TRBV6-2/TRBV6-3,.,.,CASSFRQSGELFF,TGTGCCAGCAGCTTTCGACAGTCCGGGGAGCTGTTTTTT
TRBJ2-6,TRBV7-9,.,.,CASSLARFSGANVLTF,TGTGCCAGCAGCTTAGCCCGGTTCTCTGGGGCCAACGTCCTGACTTTC
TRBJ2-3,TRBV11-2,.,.,CASSQEVQYF,TGTGCCAGCAGCCAAGAAGTGCAGTATTTT
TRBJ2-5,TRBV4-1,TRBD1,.,CASSQDGAGGAEETQYF,TGCGCCAGCAGCCAAGATGGGGCAGGGGGCGCGGAAGAGACCCAGTACTTC
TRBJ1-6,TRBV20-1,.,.,CSVTLRGSPSDNSPLHF,TGCAGTGTTACCCTCCGGGGGTCCCCGAGTGATAATTCACCCCTCCACTTT
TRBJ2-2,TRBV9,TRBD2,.,CASSVSNREVYTGELFF,TGTGCCAGCAGCGTGAGCAACCGGGAGGTCTACACCGGGGAGCTGTTTTTT
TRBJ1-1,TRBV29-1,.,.,CSVDFQENTEAFF,TGCAGCGTAGACTTTCAGGAGAACACTGAAGCTTTCTTT
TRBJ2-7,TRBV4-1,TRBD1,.,CASSQDRAVFYEQYF,TGCGCCAGCAGCCAGGACAGGGCCGTCTTCTACGAGCAGTACTTC
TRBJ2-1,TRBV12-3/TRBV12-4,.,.,CASTYRGVSYNEQFF,TGTGCCAGCACCTACCGGGGAGTCTCCTACAATGAGCAGTTCTTC
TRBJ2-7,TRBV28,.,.,CASSIPPVYEQYF,TGTGCCAGCAGTATCCCTCCGGTGTACGAGCAGTACTTC
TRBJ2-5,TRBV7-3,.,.,CASSLKGNQETQYF,TGTGCCAGCAGCTTAAAGGGGAACCAAGAGACCCAGTACTTC
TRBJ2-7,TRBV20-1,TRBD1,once,CSAQTLRQGVYEQYF,TGCAGTGCCCAGACGTTGCGACAGGGGGTCTACGAGCAGTACTTC
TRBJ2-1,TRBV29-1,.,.,CSVGQGYNEQFF,TGCAGCGTCGGGCAGGGGTACAATGAGCAGTTCTTC
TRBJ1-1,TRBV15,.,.,CATSRDRTVNTEAFF,TGTGCCACCAGCAGAGATAGGACAGTAAACACTGAAGCTTTCTTT
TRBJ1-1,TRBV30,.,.,CAWKRGMNTEAFF,TGTGCCTGGAAACGGGGGATGAACACTGAAGCTTTCTTT
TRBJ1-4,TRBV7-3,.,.,CASSLKAGPNEKLFF,TGTGCCAGCAGCTTAAAGGCAGGGCCTAATGAAAAACTGTTTTTT
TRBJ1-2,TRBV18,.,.,CASSQQRTVYGYTF,TGTGCCAGCTCACAACAAAGGACGGTCTATGGCTACACCTTC
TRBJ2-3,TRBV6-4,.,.,CASSDGGRTQYF,TGTGCCAGCAGTGACGGGGGAAGAACGCAGTATTTT
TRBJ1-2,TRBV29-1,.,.,CSSLANYGYTF,TGCAGCTCCCTGGCCAACTATGGCTACACCTTC
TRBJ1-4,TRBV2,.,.,CASSELGSQLMKKLFF,TGTGCCAGCAGTGAACTGGGATCCCAGCTAATGAAAAAACTGTTTTTT
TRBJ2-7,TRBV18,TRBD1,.,CASSLPRDSYEQYF,TGTGCCAGCTCACTACCCAGGGACAGCTACGAGCAGTACTTC
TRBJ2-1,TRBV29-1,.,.,CSSNRDEQFF,TGCAGCTCCAACCGGGATGAGCAGTTCTTC
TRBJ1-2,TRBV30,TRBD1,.,CAWSVRPTGYGYTF,TGTGCCTGGAGCGTCAGACCGACAGGGTATGGCTACACCTTC
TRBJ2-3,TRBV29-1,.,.,CSVVRGPSTDTQYF,TGCAGCGTAGTCAGGGGCCCCAGCACAGATACGCAGTATTTT
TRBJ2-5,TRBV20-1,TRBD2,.,CSARGSAGGRETQYF,TGCAGTGCTAGGGGCTCAGCGGGGGGACGAGAGACCCAGTACTTC
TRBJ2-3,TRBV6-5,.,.,CASSYRGRTQYF,TGTGCCAGCAGTTACCGGGGACGTACGCAGTATTTT